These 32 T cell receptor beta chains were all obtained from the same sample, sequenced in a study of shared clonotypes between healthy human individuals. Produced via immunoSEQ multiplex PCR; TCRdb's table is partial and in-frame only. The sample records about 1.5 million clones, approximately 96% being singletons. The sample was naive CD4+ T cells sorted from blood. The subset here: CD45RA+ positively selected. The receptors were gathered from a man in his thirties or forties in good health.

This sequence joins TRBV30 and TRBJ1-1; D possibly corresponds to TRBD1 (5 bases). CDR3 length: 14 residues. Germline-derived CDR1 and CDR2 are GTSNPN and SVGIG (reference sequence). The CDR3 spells CASLGGNQNTEAFF. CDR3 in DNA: TGTGCTTCTCTTGGGGGAAATCAGAACACTGAAGCTTTCTTT.

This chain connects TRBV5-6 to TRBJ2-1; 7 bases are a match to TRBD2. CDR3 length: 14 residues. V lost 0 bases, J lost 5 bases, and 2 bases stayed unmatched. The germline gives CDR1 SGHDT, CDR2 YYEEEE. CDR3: CASSLELADNEQFF. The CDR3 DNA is TGTGCCAGCAGCTTGGAGCTAGCGGACAATGAGCAGTTCTTC. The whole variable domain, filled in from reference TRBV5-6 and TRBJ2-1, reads DAGVTQSPTHLIKTRGQQVTLRCSPKSGHDTVSWYQQALGQGPQFIFQYYEEEERQRGNFPDRFSGHQFPNYSSELNVNALLLGDSALYLCASSLELADNEQFFGPGTRLTVL.

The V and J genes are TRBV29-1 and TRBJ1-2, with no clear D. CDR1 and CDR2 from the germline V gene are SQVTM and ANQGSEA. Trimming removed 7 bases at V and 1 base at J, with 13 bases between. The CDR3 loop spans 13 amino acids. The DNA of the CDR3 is TGCAGCGCCCAGGCCCCCGGTAACTATGGCTACACCTTC. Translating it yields CSAQAPGNYGYTF.

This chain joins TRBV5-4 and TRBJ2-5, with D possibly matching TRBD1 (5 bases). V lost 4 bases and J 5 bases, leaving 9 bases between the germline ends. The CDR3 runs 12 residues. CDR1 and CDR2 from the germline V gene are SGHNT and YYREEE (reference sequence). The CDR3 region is CASSPGLETQYF. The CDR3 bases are TGTGCCAGCAGCCCAGGGCTGGAGACCCAGTACTTC.

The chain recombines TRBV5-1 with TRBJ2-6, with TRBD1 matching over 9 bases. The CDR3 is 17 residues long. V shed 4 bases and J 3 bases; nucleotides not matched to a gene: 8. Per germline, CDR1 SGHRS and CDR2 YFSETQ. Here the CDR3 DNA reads TGCGCCAGCAGCCAGCGGGACAGGGTAAATGGGGCCAACGTCCTGACTTTC. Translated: CASSQRDRVNGANVLTF.

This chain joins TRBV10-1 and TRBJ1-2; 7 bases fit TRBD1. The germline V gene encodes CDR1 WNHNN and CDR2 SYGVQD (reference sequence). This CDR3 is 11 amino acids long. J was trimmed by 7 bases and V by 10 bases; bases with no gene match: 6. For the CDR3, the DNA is TGCGCCAAAGACAGGGAAGGTGGCTACACCTTC. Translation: CAKDREGGYTF.

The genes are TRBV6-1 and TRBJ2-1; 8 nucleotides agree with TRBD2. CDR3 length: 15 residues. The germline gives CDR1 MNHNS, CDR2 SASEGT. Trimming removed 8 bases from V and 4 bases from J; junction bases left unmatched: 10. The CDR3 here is CASPRLAGSYNEQFF. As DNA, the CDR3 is TGTGCCAGCCCACGCCTAGCGGGTTCGTACAATGAGCAGTTCTTC.

CDR3 amino acids: CASSLAGSPYNEQFF. The CDR3 DNA is TGTGCCAGCAGCTTGGCAGGTTCCCCCTACAATGAGCAGTTCTTC. This chain links TRBV5-4 with TRBJ2-1, with D unclear. The CDR3 is made up of 15 amino acids. Germline V gene lookup returns CDR1 SGHNT and CDR2 YYREEE (reference sequence). Trimming removed 0 bases at V and 2 bases at J, with 9 bases between.

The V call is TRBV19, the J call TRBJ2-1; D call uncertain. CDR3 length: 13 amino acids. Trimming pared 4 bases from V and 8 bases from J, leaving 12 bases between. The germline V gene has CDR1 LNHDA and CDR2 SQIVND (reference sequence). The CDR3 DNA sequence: TGTGCCAGTAGTAGGGCTAGTTTCGATGAGCAGTTCTTC. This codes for CASSRASFDEQFF.

In DNA form, the CDR3 reads TGCGCCAGCAGCCAAGACCAGGGGCGGAACTATGGCTACACCTTC. Translating it yields CASSQDQGRNYGYTF. J is TRBJ1-2 and V is TRBV4-3, with a tentative D call TRBD1 (6 bases). V lost 0 bases, J lost 2 bases, and 10 bases lay in between. CDR1 and CDR2 from the germline V gene are LGHNA and YSLEER. CDR3 length: 15 amino acids.

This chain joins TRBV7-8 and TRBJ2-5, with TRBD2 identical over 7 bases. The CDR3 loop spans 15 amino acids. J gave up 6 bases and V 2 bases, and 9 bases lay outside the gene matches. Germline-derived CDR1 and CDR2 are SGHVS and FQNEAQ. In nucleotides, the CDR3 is TGTGCCAGCAGCTTATTTCGGGACTATGCGCAGACCCAGTACTTC. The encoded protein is CASSLFRDYAQTQYF.

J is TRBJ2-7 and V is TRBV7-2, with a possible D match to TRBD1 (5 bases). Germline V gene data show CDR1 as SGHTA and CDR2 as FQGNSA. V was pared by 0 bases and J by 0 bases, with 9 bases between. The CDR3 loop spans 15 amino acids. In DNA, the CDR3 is TGTGCCAGCAGCTTAGCCGGACAACCCTCCTACGAGCAGTACTTC. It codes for CASSLAGQPSYEQYF.

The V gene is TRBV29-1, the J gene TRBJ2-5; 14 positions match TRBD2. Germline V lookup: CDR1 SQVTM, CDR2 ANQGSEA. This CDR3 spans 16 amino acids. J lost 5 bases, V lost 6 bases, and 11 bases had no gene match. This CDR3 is CSVTGLAGVSGETQYF. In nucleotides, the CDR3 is TGCAGCGTAACGGGACTAGCGGGAGTCAGCGGCGAGACCCAGTACTTC.

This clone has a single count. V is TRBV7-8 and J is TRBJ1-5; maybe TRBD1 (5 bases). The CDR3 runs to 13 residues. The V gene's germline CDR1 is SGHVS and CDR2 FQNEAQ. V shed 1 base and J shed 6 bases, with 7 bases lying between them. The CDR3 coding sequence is TGTGCCAGCAGCTTAGGGGGGGTTCAGCCCCAGCATTTT. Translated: CASSLGGVQPQHF.

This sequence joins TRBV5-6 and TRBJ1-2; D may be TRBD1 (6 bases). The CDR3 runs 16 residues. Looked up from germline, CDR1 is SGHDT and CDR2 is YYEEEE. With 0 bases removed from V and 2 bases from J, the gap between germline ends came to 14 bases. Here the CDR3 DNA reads TGTGCCAGCAGCTTGGTAGGGGGAGTTCAGAACTATGGCTACACCTTC. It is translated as CASSLVGGVQNYGYTF.

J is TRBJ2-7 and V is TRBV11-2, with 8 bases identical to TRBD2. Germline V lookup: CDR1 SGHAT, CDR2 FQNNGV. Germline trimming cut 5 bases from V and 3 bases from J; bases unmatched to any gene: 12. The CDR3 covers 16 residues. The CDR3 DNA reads TGTGCCAGCAGCCATCTCGGACTAGCCTCGCTCTACGAGCAGTACTTC. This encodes CASSHLGLASLYEQYF.

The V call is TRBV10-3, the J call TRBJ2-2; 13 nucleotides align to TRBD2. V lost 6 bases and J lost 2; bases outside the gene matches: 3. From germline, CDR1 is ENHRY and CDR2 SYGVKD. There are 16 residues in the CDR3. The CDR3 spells CAIRGLAGANTGELFF. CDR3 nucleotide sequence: TGTGCCATCAGAGGACTAGCGGGAGCTAACACCGGGGAGCTGTTTTTT.

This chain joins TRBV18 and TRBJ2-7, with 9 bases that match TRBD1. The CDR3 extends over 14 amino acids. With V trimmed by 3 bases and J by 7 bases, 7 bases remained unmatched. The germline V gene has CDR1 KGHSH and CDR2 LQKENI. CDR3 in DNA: TGTGCCAGCTCACCGGGACAGGGATCCGCAGAGCAGTACTTC. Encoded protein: CASSPGQGSAEQYF.

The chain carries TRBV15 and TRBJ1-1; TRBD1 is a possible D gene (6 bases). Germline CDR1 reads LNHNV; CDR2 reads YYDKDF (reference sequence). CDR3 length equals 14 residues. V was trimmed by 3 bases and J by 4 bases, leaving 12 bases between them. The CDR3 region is CATSRYREITEAFF. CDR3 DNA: TGTGCCACCAGCAGGTACAGGGAAATCACTGAAGCTTTCTTT.

In DNA, the CDR3 is TGTGCCTGGAGTTCAGGCAGGAATAGCAATCAGCCCCAGCATTTT. As protein: CAWSSGRNSNQPQHF. This chain links TRBV30 with TRBJ1-5; D gene unclear. V was clipped by 2 bases and J by 0 bases, with 11 bases between them. There are 15 residues in the CDR3. Germline CDR1 GTSNPN, CDR2 SVGIG (reference sequence).

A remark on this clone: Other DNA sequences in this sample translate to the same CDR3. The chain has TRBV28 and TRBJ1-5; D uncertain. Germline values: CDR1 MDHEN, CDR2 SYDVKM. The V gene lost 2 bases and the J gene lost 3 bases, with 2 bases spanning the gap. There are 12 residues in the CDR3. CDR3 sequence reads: CASSLANQPQHF. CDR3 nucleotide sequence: TGTGCCAGCAGTTTAGCCAATCAGCCCCAGCATTTT. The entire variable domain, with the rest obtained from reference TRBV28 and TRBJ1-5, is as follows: DVKVTQSSRYLVKRTGEKVFLECVQDMDHENMFWYRQDPGLGLRLIYFSYDVKMKEKGDIPEGYSVSREKKERFSLILESASTNQTSMYLCASSLANQPQHFGDGTRLSIL.

The CDR3 loop is CASSFVNYGYTF. As DNA, the CDR3 is TGTGCCAGCAGCTTCGTGAACTATGGCTACACCTTC. The chain couples TRBV7-9 to TRBJ1-2; D unresolved. The CDR3 sequence is 12 residues long. V was pared by 3 bases and J by 2 bases, with 4 bases between. Per germline, CDR1 SEHNR and CDR2 FQNEAQ (reference sequence).

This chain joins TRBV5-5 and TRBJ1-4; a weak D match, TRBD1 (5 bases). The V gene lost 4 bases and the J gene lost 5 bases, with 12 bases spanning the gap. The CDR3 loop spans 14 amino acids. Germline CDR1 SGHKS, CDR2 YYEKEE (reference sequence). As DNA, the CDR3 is TGTGCCAGCAGCCCTCAGGGACCGAATGAAAAACTGTTTTTT. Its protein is CASSPQGPNEKLFF.

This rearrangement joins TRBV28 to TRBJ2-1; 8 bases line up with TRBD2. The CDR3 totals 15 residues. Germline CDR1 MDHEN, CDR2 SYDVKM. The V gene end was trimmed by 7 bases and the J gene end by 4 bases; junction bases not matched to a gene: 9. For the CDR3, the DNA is TGTGCCAGCACCAGCGGGGGCGGACCTTACAATGAGCAGTTCTTC. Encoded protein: CASTSGGGPYNEQFF.

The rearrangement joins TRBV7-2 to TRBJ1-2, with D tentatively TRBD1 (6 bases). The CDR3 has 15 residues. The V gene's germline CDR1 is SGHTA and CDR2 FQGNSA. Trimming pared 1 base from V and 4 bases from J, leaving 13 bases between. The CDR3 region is CASSLGRGQFYGYTF. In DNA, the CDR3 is TGTGCCAGCAGCTTAGGGAGGGGACAATTCTATGGCTACACCTTC.

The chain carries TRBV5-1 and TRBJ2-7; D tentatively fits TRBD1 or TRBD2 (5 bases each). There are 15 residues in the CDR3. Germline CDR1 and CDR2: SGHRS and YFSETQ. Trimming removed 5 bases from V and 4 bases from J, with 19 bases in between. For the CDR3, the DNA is TGCGCCAGCAGTCCTGGGGACGTGAGGGCGTACGAGCAGTACTTC. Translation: CASSPGDVRAYEQYF.

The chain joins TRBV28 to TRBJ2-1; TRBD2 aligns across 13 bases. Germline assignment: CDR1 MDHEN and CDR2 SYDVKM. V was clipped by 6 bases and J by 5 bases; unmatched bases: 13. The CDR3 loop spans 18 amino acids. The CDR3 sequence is CASRFTILTSGRHNEQFF. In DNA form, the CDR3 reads TGTGCCAGCAGGTTTACGATATTGACTAGCGGGAGGCACAATGAGCAGTTCTTC.

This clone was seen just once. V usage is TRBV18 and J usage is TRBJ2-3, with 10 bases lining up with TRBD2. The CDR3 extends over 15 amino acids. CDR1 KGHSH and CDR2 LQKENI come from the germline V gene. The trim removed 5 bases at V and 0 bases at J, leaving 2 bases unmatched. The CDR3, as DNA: TGTGCCAGCTCAACGACTAGCGGGAGCACAGATACGCAGTATTTT. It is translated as CASSTTSGSTDTQYF.

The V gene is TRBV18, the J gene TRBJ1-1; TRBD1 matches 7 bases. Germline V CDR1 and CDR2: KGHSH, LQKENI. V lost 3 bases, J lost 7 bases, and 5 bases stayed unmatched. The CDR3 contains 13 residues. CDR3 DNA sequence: TGTGCCAGCTCACCCGGACAGGCGGATGAAGCTTTCTTT. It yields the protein CASSPGQADEAFF.

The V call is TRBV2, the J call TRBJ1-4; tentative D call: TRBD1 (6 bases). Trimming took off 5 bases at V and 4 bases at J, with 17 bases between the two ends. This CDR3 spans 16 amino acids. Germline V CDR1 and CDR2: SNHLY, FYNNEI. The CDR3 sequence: CASSPNLDRYNEKLFF. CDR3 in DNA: TGTGCCAGCAGTCCTAACCTTGACAGGTATAATGAAAAACTGTTTTTT. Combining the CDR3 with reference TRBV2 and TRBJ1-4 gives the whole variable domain EPEVTQTPSHQVTQMGQEVILRCVPISNHLYFYWYRQILGQKVEFLVSFYNNEISEKSEIFDDQFSVERPDGSNFTLKIRSTKLEDSAMYFCASSPNLDRYNEKLFFGSGTQLSVL.

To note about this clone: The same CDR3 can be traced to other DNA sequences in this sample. The CDR3 DNA sequence: TGTGCCAGCAGGGGACAAGCGAACACCGGGGAGCTGTTTTTT. Residues: CASRGQANTGELFF. This chain joins TRBV9 and TRBJ2-2; maybe TRBD1 (6 bases). Germline loops: CDR1 SGDLS, CDR2 YYNGEE. The CDR3 extends over 14 amino acids. V was pared by 5 bases and J by 0 bases, with 8 bases between.

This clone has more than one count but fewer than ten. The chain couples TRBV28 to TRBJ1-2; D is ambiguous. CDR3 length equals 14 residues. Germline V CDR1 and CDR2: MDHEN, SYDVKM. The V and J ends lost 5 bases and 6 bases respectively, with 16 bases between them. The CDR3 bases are TGTGCCAGCAGTCCACCACGAGAACGTCATGGCTACACCTTC. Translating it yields CASSPPRERHGYTF.